The sequence of this T cell receptor (beta chain) was determined in a study of OX40 agonist ivuxolimab in advanced cancers. The wider study: Every 2 weeks, patients received ivuxolimab intravenously, dosed at 0.01 to 10 mg/kg.

Repertoires were generated with immunoSEQ multiplex PCR, while TCRdb's copy carries only in-frame clones and drops some. The sample includes approximately 63,000 clones, approximately 79% of them seen just once. The CDR3 is 16 amino acids. Germline CDR1 is SEHNR and CDR2 is FQNEAQ (reference sequence). V lost 5 bases to trimming and J lost 6 bases, with 19 bases between them. The chain recombines TRBV7-9 with TRBJ1-4; D unclear. Here the sequenced sample was CD4+ or CD8+ T cells sorted from blood, taken in a trial of the OX40 agonist ivuxolimab. This TCR was recovered from an adult with an advanced solid tumor such as melanoma, head and neck, liver or kidney cancer. The DNA of the CDR3 is TGTGCCAGCAGCCCACTCTCCGTTTTGGGCGATGAAAAACTGTTTTTT. It is translated as CASSPLSVLGDEKLFF.